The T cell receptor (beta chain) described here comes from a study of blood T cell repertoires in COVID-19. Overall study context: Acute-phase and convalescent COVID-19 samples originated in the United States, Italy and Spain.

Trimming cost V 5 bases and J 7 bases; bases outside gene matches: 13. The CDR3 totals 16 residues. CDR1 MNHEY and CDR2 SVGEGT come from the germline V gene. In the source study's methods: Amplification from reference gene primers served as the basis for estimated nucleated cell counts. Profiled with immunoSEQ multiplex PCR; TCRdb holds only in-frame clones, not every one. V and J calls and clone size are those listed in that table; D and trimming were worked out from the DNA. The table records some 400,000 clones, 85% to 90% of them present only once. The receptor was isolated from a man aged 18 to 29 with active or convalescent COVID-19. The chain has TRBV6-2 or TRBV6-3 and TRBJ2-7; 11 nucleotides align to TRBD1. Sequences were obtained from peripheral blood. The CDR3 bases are TGTGCCAGCAGTGGCTCCTGGACAGGGGGCCCTAGGGAGCAGTACTTC. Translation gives CASSGSWTGGPREQYF.